Sequencing of this T cell receptor beta chain was carried out in a study of Graves' ophthalmopathy and Graves' hyperthyroidism. The wider study: Ahead of any treatment, peripheral blood was obtained at the initial diagnosis.

Whole-study findings and limits: The blood repertoire also included most expanded thyroid clonotypes above 0.001 frequency.

TCR beta CDR3 regions were amplified from RNA transcripts. First-round RT-PCR with HTBI primers preceded a second-round multiplex PCR. TCRdb called the multiplex PCR reads again in MiXCR, with one record for every CDR3 protein. This sample has 200,000 to 300,000 distinct CDR3 sequences, with around 42% found just once. J lost 4 bases, V lost 4 bases, and 7 bases had no gene match. Germline V gene sequence: CDR1 SGHDT, CDR2 YYEEEE. The CDR3 has 14 amino acids. The study excluded patients with other autoimmune diseases, uncontrolled infections, pregnancy or lactation. From fresh peripheral blood, 8.5 to 10 ml in volume, the PBMCs were obtained. Details on this clonotype: The antigen remains undetermined.

V gene TRBV5-6 combines with J gene TRBJ1-2; TRBD1 matches 7 bases. This receptor was taken from an adult man with Graves' ophthalmopathy. Sequenced input: peripheral blood. CDR3 in amino acids: CASSQESGGYGYTF. The CDR3, as DNA: TGTGCCAGCAGCCAAGAGTCAGGGGGCTATGGCTACACCTTC.